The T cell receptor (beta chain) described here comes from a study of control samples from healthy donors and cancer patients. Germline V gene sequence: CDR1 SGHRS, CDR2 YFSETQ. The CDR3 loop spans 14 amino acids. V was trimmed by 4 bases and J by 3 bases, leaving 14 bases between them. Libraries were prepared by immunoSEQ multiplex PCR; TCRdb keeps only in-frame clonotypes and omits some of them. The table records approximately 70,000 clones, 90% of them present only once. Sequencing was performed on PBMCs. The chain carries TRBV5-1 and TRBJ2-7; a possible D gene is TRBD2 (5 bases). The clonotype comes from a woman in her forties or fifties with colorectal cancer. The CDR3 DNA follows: TGCGCCAGCAGCGAGAGGGCTTCATACTACGAGCAGTACTTC. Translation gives CASSERASYYEQYF.